The rows below give T cell receptor beta chains drawn from one sample of a study of human T cells and chemical hapten exposure. One entry per CDR3 protein, called by TCRdb with MiXCR from the RACE reads. The repertoire holds about 70,000 distinct CDR3 sequences, with 8.5% as singletons. Sequencing was performed on whole blood, taken in connection with sensitization to the hapten diphenylcyclopropenone (DPC). Receptor source: a woman aged 45-65 years with alopecia areata. Some clones in this sample may be carry-over from other donors' samples. CDR3s leave out the opening cysteine and the closing phenylalanine or tryptophan.

J gene: TRBJ2-3
V gene: TRBV28
CDR3 protein: ASSLDSWRNSDTQY

J gene: TRBJ2-7
V gene: TRBV25-1
CDR3 protein: ASSEWGNYEQY

J gene: TRBJ2-3
V gene: TRBV3-1
CDR3 protein: ASSQVAGVGDTQY

J gene: TRBJ1-1
V gene: TRBV9
CDR3 protein: ASSVGAGGLNTEAF

J gene: TRBJ2-3
V gene: TRBV5-1
CDR3 protein: ASPRGPIPTDTQY

J gene: TRBJ2-5
V gene: TRBV5-1
CDR3 protein: ASSSHVGETQY

J gene: TRBJ2-7
V gene: TRBV19
CDR3 protein: ASSIELAVNSYEQY

J gene: TRBJ2-4
V gene: TRBV29-1
CDR3 protein: SVRQGNLAKNIQY

J gene: TRBJ2-6
V gene: TRBV14
CDR3 protein: ASSQGSSGANVLT

J gene: TRBJ1-5
V gene: TRBV7-8
CDR3 protein: ASSLSRAYSNQPQH

J gene: TRBJ2-7
V gene: TRBV13
CDR3 protein: ASSLGRLSYEQY

J gene: TRBJ2-7
V gene: TRBV14
CDR3 protein: ASSQDRGTLAYEQY

J gene: TRBJ2-2
V gene: TRBV7-8
CDR3 protein: ASSLEGRGGADTGELF

J gene: TRBJ1-5
V gene: TRBV7-7
CDR3 protein: ASRRPYQPQH

J gene: TRBJ1-1
V gene: TRBV2
CDR3 protein: ASRQGGERIRAF

J gene: TRBJ1-1
V gene: TRBV7-2
CDR3 protein: ASSFSGGGNTEAF

J gene: TRBJ1-5
V gene: TRBV6-2/TRBV6-3
CDR3 protein: ASSYPGGNSNQPQH

J gene: TRBJ1-1
V gene: TRBV12-3/TRBV12-4
CDR3 protein: ASSLRHANTEAF

J gene: TRBJ1-2
V gene: TRBV12-3/TRBV12-4
CDR3 protein: ASSPGTLPY

J gene: TRBJ2-2
V gene: TRBV20-1
CDR3 protein: SASLTAWDTGELF

J gene: TRBJ2-7
V gene: TRBV13
CDR3 protein: ASSLETSGVEQY

J gene: TRBJ1-2
V gene: TRBV27
CDR3 protein: ASSLSPLRGGPYGYT

J gene: TRBJ1-6
V gene: TRBV30
CDR3 protein: AYQGAGYNSPLH

J gene: TRBJ1-4
V gene: TRBV14
CDR3 protein: ASSLWTASTYNEKLF

J gene: TRBJ2-2
V gene: TRBV6-2/TRBV6-3
CDR3 protein: ASSSSRTGELF

J gene: TRBJ1-2
V gene: TRBV14
CDR3 protein: ASSQDRWAGGYT

J gene: TRBJ2-4
V gene: TRBV20-1
CDR3 protein: SASSGGVKNIQY

J gene: TRBJ1-2
V gene: TRBV29-1
CDR3 protein: SVEDGGEGI

J gene: TRBJ1-5
V gene: TRBV27
CDR3 protein: ASSLWGQGVQPQH

J gene: TRBJ1-6
V gene: TRBV12-3/TRBV12-4
CDR3 protein: ASSLALNSPLH

J gene: TRBJ2-7
V gene: TRBV7-2
CDR3 protein: ASSLNSGRGYEQY

J gene: TRBJ2-1
V gene: TRBV12-3/TRBV12-4
CDR3 protein: ASSLIAHEQF

J gene: TRBJ2-3
V gene: TRBV27
CDR3 protein: ASSIFPGEPQY

J gene: TRBJ2-3
V gene: TRBV12-3/TRBV12-4
CDR3 protein: ASTGGGNTDTRY

J gene: TRBJ1-1
V gene: TRBV27
CDR3 protein: ASRTTGITEAF